The rows below give T cell receptor beta chains drawn from one sample of a study of T-cell reconstitution after alpha-beta-depleted transplantation in children. TCRdb recomputed calls from the PCR reads with MiXCR, one row per CDR3 protein. The profile shows about 260,000 distinct CDR3 sequences, roughly 8.2% of them singletons. Sequenced material: PBMCs, mostly from graft donor cells, taken 180 days after TCRalphabeta/CD19-depleted stem cell transplant. Receptors originate from a male patient aged 10-17 years who had a stem cell transplant for acute lymphoblastic leukemia, so the T cells may come from the graft donor. Each CDR3 is given with its conserved first and last residue.

CDR3aa: CSVEGVQQISYNEQFF; len: 16; v_gene: TRBV29-1
CDR3aa: CASSLDGTPTGETQYF; len: 16; v_gene: TRBV11-2
CDR3aa: CSVNEQYF; len: 8; v_gene: TRBV20-1
CDR3aa: CASSLQGQAYNEQFF; len: 15; v_gene: TRBV7-6
CDR3aa: CASSLRQGLQETQYF; len: 15; v_gene: TRBV5-5
CDR3aa: CASSYPRGGAFF; len: 12; v_gene: TRBV6-2/TRBV6-3
CDR3aa: CASSLGGDRDLPIYTF; len: 16; v_gene: TRBV7-6
CDR3aa: CSVESGIGTYEQYF; len: 14; v_gene: TRBV29-1
CDR3aa: CASSVRQGSTDTQYF; len: 15; v_gene: TRBV2
CDR3aa: CASRTYREADTQYF; len: 14; v_gene: TRBV6-1
CDR3aa: CSARGDSYEQYF; len: 12; v_gene: TRBV20-1
CDR3aa: CASSVGPYQPQHF; len: 13; v_gene: TRBV6-1
CDR3aa: CATGVGESGERGQFF; len: 15; v_gene: TRBV15
CDR3aa: CASGRSTDTQYF; len: 12; v_gene: TRBV19
CDR3aa: CASSFHRGEGTEAFF; len: 15; v_gene: TRBV5-4
CDR3aa: CASRGQGDTGELFF; len: 14; v_gene: TRBV12-3/TRBV12-4
CDR3aa: CASSFRDSTPEVFYNEQFF; len: 19; v_gene: TRBV7-4
CDR3aa: CASSSRHPSYNEQFF; len: 15; v_gene: TRBV7-6
CDR3aa: CASSWGRAGHGYTF; len: 14; v_gene: TRBV12-3/TRBV12-4
CDR3aa: CASRSGTGGISGNTIYF; len: 17; v_gene: TRBV6-5
CDR3aa: CASSLQGITQYF; len: 12; v_gene: TRBV7-9
CDR3aa: CANWTGKTTEAFF; len: 13; v_gene: TRBV6-1
CDR3aa: CASSQDLGQGVSQPQHF; len: 17; v_gene: TRBV3-1
CDR3aa: CSARRSGQDGSSYYEQYF; len: 18; v_gene: TRBV20-1
CDR3aa: CASSRSGLADSYEQYF; len: 16; v_gene: TRBV7-8
CDR3aa: CASSQVGGQFTNYGYTF; len: 17; v_gene: TRBV4-1
CDR3aa: CASSLEQGNSPLHF; len: 14; v_gene: TRBV5-1
CDR3aa: CASSDRWGNTEAFF; len: 14; v_gene: TRBV6-1
CDR3aa: CAIAEDLHEKLFF; len: 13; v_gene: TRBV10-3
CDR3aa: CASSSWTPSGANVLTF; len: 16; v_gene: TRBV5-1
CDR3aa: CASSPWIYEQYF; len: 12; v_gene: TRBV28
CDR3aa: CASSPYTGAYYGYTF; len: 15; v_gene: TRBV27
CDR3aa: CASSRASGEKLFF; len: 13; v_gene: TRBV2
CDR3aa: CASSQDLLGNTEAFF; len: 15; v_gene: TRBV4-3
CDR3aa: CASSLGDLYGYTF; len: 13; v_gene: TRBV5-1
CDR3aa: CASSLSGVFYNEQFF; len: 15; v_gene: TRBV12-3/TRBV12-4
CDR3aa: CASRMWTTSGNTIYF; len: 15; v_gene: TRBV7-2
CDR3aa: CSARVHSRNHRNYYEQYF; len: 18; v_gene: TRBV20-1
CDR3aa: CASRGQGRWEQYF; len: 13; v_gene: TRBV27
CDR3aa: CASSLERESYEQYF; len: 14; v_gene: TRBV5-1